The T cell receptor beta chain under discussion was sequenced for a study of early stage breast cancer tumors. As for the study in general: Of roughly 17 invasive breast tumors, 11 to 12 were hormone receptor-positive, HER2-negative.

Assay: immunoSEQ multiplex PCR; the TCRdb copy retains only in-frame clones and omits some. The sample has some 70,000 clones; approximately 80% are singletons. V was clipped by 2 bases and J by 6 bases; unmatched bases: 5. CDR1 SGHTA and CDR2 FQGNSA come from the germline V gene. The CDR3 loop spans 17 amino acids. The receptor comes from a person aged 55 to 70 with breast cancer. The specimen was blood. The chain couples TRBV7-2 to TRBJ2-3; the match to TRBD2 covers 16 bases. CDR3 region: CASSLWGLAGGEDTQYF. Written as DNA, the CDR3 is TGTGCCAGCAGCTTATGGGGACTAGCGGGGGGGGAGGATACGCAGTATTTT.